The sequence of this T cell receptor (beta chain) was determined in a study of tissue T cells after allogeneic stem cell transplantation. This CDR3 comprises 15 residues. Germline V lookup: CDR1 SGHRS, CDR2 YFSETQ. V dropped 4 bases and J dropped 5 bases, with 16 bases sitting between them. Libraries were prepared by immunoSEQ multiplex PCR; TCRdb keeps only in-frame clonotypes and omits some of them. The data contain about 43,000 clones, roughly 92% of them seen just once; the ten biggest clones take up about 3.8%. V gene TRBV5-1 combines with J gene TRBJ2-1; either TRBD1 or TRBD2 may fit D (6 bases each). The receptor comes from a woman between 40 and 69 years old who later had graft-versus-host disease after an allogeneic stem cell transplant. The material sequenced was blood, taken before transplantation. The CDR3 bases are TGCGCCAGCAGCCTCGACTCGGGGGCTAACAATGAGCAGTTCTTC. It specifies CASSLDSGANNEQFF.